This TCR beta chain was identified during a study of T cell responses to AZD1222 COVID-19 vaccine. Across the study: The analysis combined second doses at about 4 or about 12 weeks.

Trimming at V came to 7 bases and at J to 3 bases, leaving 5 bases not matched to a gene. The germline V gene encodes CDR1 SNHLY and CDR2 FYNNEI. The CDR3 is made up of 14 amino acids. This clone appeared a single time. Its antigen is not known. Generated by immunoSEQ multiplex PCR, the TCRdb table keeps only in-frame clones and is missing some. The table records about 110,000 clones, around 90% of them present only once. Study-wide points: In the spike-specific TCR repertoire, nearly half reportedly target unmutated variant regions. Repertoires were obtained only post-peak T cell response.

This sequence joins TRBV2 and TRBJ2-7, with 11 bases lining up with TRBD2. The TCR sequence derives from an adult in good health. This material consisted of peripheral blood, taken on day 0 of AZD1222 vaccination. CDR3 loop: CASIKGTSGYEQYF. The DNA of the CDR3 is TGTGCCAGCATTAAGGGGACTAGCGGCTACGAGCAGTACTTC.